This T cell receptor beta chain was retrieved from a study of early T cells in non-severe SARS-CoV-2 infection. Attached unique molecular identifiers marked individual cDNA molecules. Using its own MiXCR run on the 5' RACE reads, TCRdb lists one record per CDR3 protein. The profile shows 55,000 to 80,000 distinct CDR3 sequences, approximately 10% of them singletons. The germline V gene has CDR1 MNHEY and CDR2 SVGEGT. The V end lost 1 base, the J end lost 4 bases, and 10 bases lay between the germline ends. The CDR3 runs to 15 residues. This TCR derives from an adult who was a healthcare worker with PCR-confirmed SARS-CoV-2 infection or an uninfected control (not recorded which). This chain connects TRBV6-2 or TRBV6-3 to TRBJ2-2; no firm D call. This specimen consisted of whole blood, obtained at baseline. Here the CDR3 DNA reads TGTGCCAGCAGTTACTACGGCCGAGGCACCGGGGAGCTGTTTTTT. It is translated as CASSYYGRGTGELFF.